A single sample gave rise to the 26 T cell receptor beta chains below, sequenced in a study of T-cell memory formation after mild COVID-19. TCRdb re-called the 5' RACE reads with MiXCR, one entry per CDR3 protein. The table includes 350,000 to 550,000 distinct CDR3 sequences, roughly 18% detected once. The sequenced sample consisted of PBMCs or a T cell subset sorted from them (not recorded which). These receptors came from a man between 18 and 35 years old who had mild COVID-19 (a few samples of this study predate the infection). Cell type and time point are not known.

The J gene is TRBJ2-5, the V gene TRBV18; TRBD2 might be the D (5 bases). The germline V gene encodes CDR1 KGHSH and CDR2 LQKENI. CDR3 size: 14 residues. Trimming removed 0 bases at V and 4 bases at J, with 9 bases between. CDR3 coding DNA: TGTGCCAGCTCACCACCTCCACGGGGAGAGACCCAGTACTTC. Translated, it gives CASSPPPRGETQYF. Full variable domain (rest looked up from reference TRBV18 and TRBJ2-5): NAGVMQNPRHLVRRRGQEARLRCSPMKGHSHVYWYRQLPEEGLKFMVYLQKENIIDESGMPKERFSAEFPKEGPSILRIQQVVRGDSAAYFCASSPPPRGETQYFGPGTRLLVL.

This clonotype was picked up a small number of times. The chain employs TRBV7-2 and TRBJ2-1, with TRBD1 identical over 8 bases. J was trimmed by 6 bases and V by 5 bases; bases with no gene match: 3. The length of the CDR3 is 13 residues. Germline V gene sequence: CDR1 SGHTA, CDR2 FQGNSA. The CDR3 region is CASSPGTGNEQFF. Here the CDR3 DNA reads TGTGCCAGCAGCCCCGGGACAGGCAATGAGCAGTTCTTC.

J is TRBJ2-1 and V is TRBV7-2; D remains ambiguous. This CDR3 has 12 amino acids. Germline V gene data show CDR1 as SGHTA and CDR2 as FQGNSA. V was shortened by 5 bases and J by 6 bases, with 8 bases between the two germline ends. CDR3 in amino acids: CASSRWGNEQFF. As DNA, the CDR3 is TGTGCCAGCAGCCGGTGGGGCAATGAGCAGTTCTTC. Variable domain in full (rest from reference TRBV7-2 and TRBJ2-1): GAGVSQSPSNKVTEKGKDVELRCDPISGHTALYWYRQSLGQGLEFLIYFQGNSAPDKSGLPSDRFSAERTGGSVSTLTIQRTQQEDSAVYLCASSRWGNEQFFGPGTRLTVL.

J is TRBJ1-5 and V is TRBV20-1; 7 positions match TRBD1. The V gene end was trimmed by 5 bases and the J gene end by 6 bases; junction bases not matched to a gene: 10. Germline CDR1 reads DFQATT; CDR2 reads SNEGSKA (reference sequence). The CDR3 length is 14 residues. The CDR3 here is CSARDRAQSQPQHF. In DNA form, the CDR3 reads TGCAGTGCTCGCGACAGGGCCCAGAGTCAGCCCCAGCATTTT.

This chain joins TRBV12-3 or TRBV12-4 and TRBJ1-2; D is unresolved. The V gene lost 2 bases and the J gene lost 5 bases, with 12 bases spanning the gap. The CDR3 loop spans 14 amino acids. The CDR3 is CASSLKRRGYGYTF. DNA for the CDR3: TGTGCCAGCAGTTTAAAAAGGCGGGGATATGGCTACACCTTC.

The chain combines TRBV29-1 with TRBJ2-4; weak D call: TRBD1 (6 bases). Trimming took off 6 bases at V and 8 bases at J, with 14 bases between the two ends. Per the germline V gene, CDR1 is SQVTM and CDR2 is ANQGSEA. The CDR3 contains 12 residues. Written as DNA, the CDR3 is TGCAGCGTCAGGGGTTTGGGAGACATTCAGTACTTC. This codes for CSVRGLGDIQYF.

The V call is TRBV7-9, the J call TRBJ2-5, with TRBD2 identical over 9 bases. After removal of 2 bases from V and 5 bases from J, the junction contained 9 bases not matched to a gene. This CDR3 spans 16 amino acids. Per germline, CDR1 SEHNR and CDR2 FQNEAQ (reference sequence). The CDR3 sequence: CASSLMPSGELETQYF. For the CDR3, the DNA is TGTGCCAGCAGCTTAATGCCTAGCGGGGAGCTGGAGACCCAGTACTTC.

The rearrangement uses TRBV7-6 and TRBJ1-4; D perhaps matches TRBD1 (5 bases). The CDR3 is 18 amino acids. Deletions cut 3 bases from V and 0 bases from J, with 17 bases between. Germline V lookup: CDR1 SGHVS, CDR2 FNYEAQ. As DNA, the CDR3 is TGTGCCAGCAGCTTTAGCGCAGGAAAAGGGGCAACTAATGAAAAACTGTTTTTT. Encoded protein: CASSFSAGKGATNEKLFF.

The chain recombines TRBV6-5 with TRBJ2-4; D might be TRBD1 (6 bases). Trimming cost V 6 bases and J 2 bases, with 11 bases left between them. Germline assignment: CDR1 MNHEY and CDR2 SVGAGI. This CDR3 is 14 amino acids long. The CDR3 nucleotides read TGTGCCAGCAGACCAGGGGTTTCCAAAAACATTCAGTACTTC. Translating it yields CASRPGVSKNIQYF.

This clonotype has more than one count but fewer than ten. The V gene is TRBV11-2, the J gene TRBJ1-2, with D unclear. CDR1 and CDR2 from the germline V gene are SGHAT and FQNNGV. The CDR3 is 14 residues long. Trimming left V 5 bases short and J 1 base short, with 11 bases between. CDR3 protein: CASSQSRGNYGYTF. The CDR3 DNA sequence: TGTGCCAGCAGCCAAAGTCGGGGTAACTATGGCTACACCTTC.

This clonotype was seen a few times. This chain links TRBV5-1 with TRBJ2-5; TRBD2 aligns across 8 bases. The CDR3 totals 16 residues. V shed 4 bases and J 5 bases; nucleotides not matched to a gene: 13. The germline V gene encodes CDR1 SGHRS and CDR2 YFSETQ. The CDR3 DNA follows: TGCGCCAGCAGCGGCACTTACCGGGGGGGCCCGGAGACCCAGTACTTC. As protein: CASSGTYRGGPETQYF.

This clonotype occurred a few times. The chain has TRBV30 and TRBJ1-1; D call uncertain. The CDR3 length is 13 residues. V lost 2 bases, J lost 0 bases, and 7 bases lay in between. Germline CDR1 reads GTSNPN; CDR2 reads SVGIG (reference sequence). The CDR3 DNA follows: TGTGCCTGGAGTTTGGGGATGAACACTGAAGCTTTCTTT. This translates into CAWSLGMNTEAFF. The full variable domain, in which reference TRBV30 and TRBJ1-1 provide the parts outside the CDR3, is SQTIHQWPATLVQPVGSPLSLECTVEGTSNPNLYWYRQAAGRGLQLLFYSVGIGQISSEVPQNLSASRPQDRQFILSSKKLLLSDSGFYLCAWSLGMNTEAFFGQGTRLTVV.

This chain links TRBV15 with TRBJ1-2, with D maybe TRBD1 (5 bases). Germline V gene sequence: CDR1 LNHNV, CDR2 YYDKDF (reference sequence). The length of the CDR3 is 16 residues. Between the trimmed V and J ends, which lost 3 bases and 5 bases, there was a span of 19 bases. The CDR3 coding sequence is TGTGCCACCAGCAGCCCTACGGGGGTGTCATGGTATGGCTACACCTTC. Its protein is CATSSPTGVSWYGYTF.

CDR3 protein: CASSLLDRHSPLHF. The CDR3 coding sequence is TGCGCCAGCAGCTTGTTAGACAGGCATTCACCCCTCCACTTT. This chain uses TRBV5-1 with TRBJ1-6; the D gene is possibly TRBD1 (6 bases). V gave up 1 base and J gave up 8 bases, with 10 bases separating them. The CDR3 runs 14 residues. Looked up from germline, CDR1 is SGHRS and CDR2 is YFSETQ.

In this sample, this clonotype turned up a few times. The rearrangement joins TRBV9 to TRBJ2-7; D remains ambiguous. This CDR3 has 15 residues. CDR1 is SGDLS, CDR2 YYNGEE, per germline. Trimming left V 0 bases short and J 5 bases short, with 15 bases between. The CDR3 sequence: CASSVEGQTLNEQYF. The CDR3 nucleotides read TGTGCCAGCAGCGTAGAAGGGCAGACGCTGAACGAGCAGTACTTC.

The chain has TRBV25-1 and TRBJ1-2; D is ambiguous. V lost 5 bases and J 2 bases, leaving 15 bases between the germline ends. Germline V gene data show CDR1 as MGHDK and CDR2 as SYGVNS. The CDR3 extends over 15 amino acids. The DNA of the CDR3 is TGTGCCAGCAGTCCCCGAGGCCAGTGGAACTATGGCTACACCTTC. Protein product: CASSPRGQWNYGYTF.

The sample holds one count of this clonotype. V gene TRBV4-2 combines with J gene TRBJ1-5, with D maybe TRBD1 (5 bases). Trimming cost V 1 base and J 11 bases, with 6 bases left between them. Germline V gene lookup returns CDR1 LGHNA and CDR2 YNFKEQ. The length of the CDR3 is 11 residues. DNA of the CDR3: TGTGCCAGCAGCCAAGGGGGGGCCCAGCATTTT. Its protein is CASSQGGAQHF.

J is TRBJ1-2 and V is TRBV5-6; D possibly corresponds to TRBD1 (6 bases). With 2 bases removed from V and 4 bases from J, the gap between germline ends came to 12 bases. Per the germline V gene, CDR1 is SGHDT and CDR2 is YYEEEE. There are 14 residues in the CDR3. In nucleotides, the CDR3 is TGTGCCAGCAGCTTCGGGGGCCCACCCTATGGCTACACCTTC. This sequence encodes CASSFGGPPYGYTF.

The DNA of the CDR3 is TGCAGCGTTGGGGTTTTTGAGAACACTGAAGCTTTCTTT. This translates into CSVGVFENTEAFF. V and J are TRBV29-1 and TRBJ1-1; D unresolved. From germline, CDR1 is SQVTM and CDR2 ANQGSEA. Deletions cut 4 bases from V and 1 base from J, with 10 bases between. This CDR3 spans 13 amino acids.

The chain recombines TRBV2 with TRBJ2-7, with TRBD2 matching over 13 bases. CDR1 and CDR2 from the germline V gene are SNHLY and FYNNEI. This CDR3 has 15 amino acids. J gave up 1 base and V 7 bases, and 4 bases lay outside the gene matches. The CDR3 region has the DNA TGTGCCAGCACCCCGACTAGCGGGGGGTCCTACGAGCAGTACGTC. Translated, it gives CASTPTSGGSYEQYV.

This clonotype was seen many times. The chain couples TRBV3-1 to TRBJ2-7; 7 nucleotides agree with TRBD1. Unmatched junction bases numbered 5, after V lost 5 bases and J lost 1 base. The germline V gene encodes CDR1 LGHDT and CDR2 YNNKEL (reference sequence). This CDR3 has 14 amino acids. DNA of the CDR3: TGTGCCAGCAGCTACTGGACAGGATCCTACGAGCAGTACTTC. Encoded protein: CASSYWTGSYEQYF.

This clonotype was counted between two and nine times. The gene calls are TRBV7-3 and TRBJ1-1; a possible D gene is TRBD1 (6 bases). Trimming took off 2 bases at V and 0 bases at J, with 16 bases between the two ends. This CDR3 has 17 residues. The V gene's germline CDR1 is SGHTA and CDR2 FQGTGA. The CDR3 region has the DNA TGTGCCAGCAGCTTACGTGGGGGGCGAATTATGAACACTGAAGCTTTCTTT. Its protein product is CASSLRGGRIMNTEAFF.

At least ten counts were recorded for this clonotype. This chain connects TRBV20-1 to TRBJ1-1; TRBD1 aligns across 7 bases. From germline, CDR1 is DFQATT and CDR2 SNEGSKA (reference sequence). The CDR3 runs 12 residues. V lost 7 bases, J lost 1 base, and 3 bases stayed unmatched. The CDR3 here is CSVRTGNTEAFF. The CDR3 coding sequence is TGCAGTGTTCGGACAGGGAACACTGAAGCTTTCTTT.

In this sample, this clonotype turned up a few times. The V gene is TRBV12-3 or TRBV12-4, the J gene TRBJ2-1; 8 positions match TRBD2. The CDR3 contains 15 residues. J was trimmed by 6 bases and V by 2 bases; bases with no gene match: 6. The CDR3 region is CASSLISGGGNEQFF. As DNA, the CDR3 is TGTGCCAGCAGTTTAATCAGCGGGGGAGGCAATGAGCAGTTCTTC.

The chain is built from TRBV7-9 and TRBJ1-2, with a weak D call TRBD1 (6 bases). The germline V and J ends were trimmed by 0 bases and 1 base, with 18 bases remaining between them. The CDR3 loop spans 18 amino acids. Germline CDR1 is SEHNR and CDR2 is FQNEAQ (reference sequence). This CDR3 is CASSLAAGAPRINYGYTF. As DNA, the CDR3 is TGTGCCAGCAGCTTAGCGGCAGGGGCGCCGCGGATTAACTATGGCTACACCTTC.

In this sample, this clonotype turned up a few times. CDR3 coding DNA: TGTGCCAGCAGGGGATCTTACTCGAGGCCTGAAGCTTTCTTT. Protein product: CASRGSYSRPEAFF. The chain combines TRBV12-3 or TRBV12-4 with TRBJ1-1; no clear D. Trimming stripped 6 bases from V and 6 bases from J, with 17 bases between. The CDR3 length is 14 residues.